This T cell receptor beta chain was profiled in a study of T cell responses to AZD1222 COVID-19 vaccine. Germline assignment: CDR1 ENHRY and CDR2 SYGVKD. J lost 5 bases, V lost 5 bases, and 8 bases had no gene match. There are 14 residues in the CDR3. The table came from immunoSEQ multiplex PCR; TCRdb's copy has only in-frame clones and leaves some out. Of about 260,000 clones listed, approximately 95% are singletons. The TCR sequence derives from an adult in good health. This sequence joins TRBV10-3 and TRBJ2-7; TRBD1 aligns across 8 bases. The sample here was peripheral blood, taken on day 0 of AZD1222 vaccination. In DNA form, the CDR3 reads TGTGCCATCAGTCCCCAGACAGGGGTGAACGAGCAGTACTTC. Protein sequence: CAISPQTGVNEQYF.